Shown below are 8 T cell receptor beta chains from a single sample sequenced in a study of shared clonotypes between healthy human individuals. Clones were sequenced by immunoSEQ multiplex PCR, and TCRdb holds only the in-frame ones, with some missing. This sample yields more than 2 million clones, of which 93% are seen a single time; around 1.7% belongs to the top ten. CD45RO-negative, CCR7-positively selected cells formed the naive CD8 fraction, excluding terminally differentiated effector memory CD45RA+ cells. The specimen was naive CD8+ T cells from PBMCs. These TCRs come from a young man in good health. Some clones in this sample may be carry-over from other donors' samples.

The rearrangement links TRBV13 to TRBJ2-5; 9 bases agree with TRBD1. Germline V CDR1 and CDR2: PRHDT, FYEKMQ (reference sequence). Unmatched junction bases numbered 7, after V lost 6 bases and J lost 5 bases. The CDR3 consists of 14 residues. The CDR3 nucleotides are TGTGCCAGCAGGTACAGGGGGCTGGAGGAGACCCAGTACTTC. It codes for CASRYRGLEETQYF.

This chain connects TRBV29-1 to TRBJ2-1, with TRBD2 matching over 13 bases. The J segment lost 4 bases and the V segment lost 6 bases, leaving 21 bases of the junction unmatched. The germline V gene encodes CDR1 SQVTM and CDR2 ANQGSEA. CDR3 length: 20 residues. The CDR3 here is CSVQGVVGLAGVSRYNEQFF. CDR3 DNA sequence: TGCAGCGTCCAGGGGGTTGTTGGACTAGCGGGAGTCTCCCGTTACAATGAGCAGTTCTTC.

V gene TRBV14 combines with J gene TRBJ2-1, with 7 bases matching TRBD2. V trimming: 1 base; J trimming: 3 bases; junction bases outside the gene matches: 12. The CDR3 loop spans 18 amino acids. Germline V lookup: CDR1 SGHDN, CDR2 FVKESK. Written as DNA, the CDR3 is TGTGCCAGCAGCCAAGGGGTCCTCGGGAGGACCCACTACAATGAGCAGTTCTTC. It translates to CASSQGVLGRTHYNEQFF.

The genes are TRBV13 and TRBJ2-5, with 13 bases that match TRBD2. This CDR3 comprises 19 residues. Germline V CDR1 and CDR2: PRHDT, FYEKMQ (reference sequence). J was trimmed by 1 base and V by 5 bases; bases with no gene match: 13. DNA of the CDR3: TGTGCCAGCAGCGAGGGACTAGCGGGATGGGGGGCTTCCCAAGAGACCCAGTACTTC. It yields the protein CASSEGLAGWGASQETQYF.

V usage is TRBV29-1 and J usage is TRBJ2-1; 7 bases are a match to TRBD2. Trimming at V came to 5 bases and at J to 0 bases, leaving 4 bases not matched to a gene. The length of the CDR3 is 14 residues. Germline assignment: CDR1 SQVTM and CDR2 ANQGSEA. The DNA for the CDR3 is TGCAGCGTTAGGGCGGGAGCCTCCTACAATGAGCAGTTCTTC. Its protein product is CSVRAGASYNEQFF.

The chain employs TRBV10-2 and TRBJ1-2; D possibly corresponds to TRBD1 (5 bases). Germline V gene sequence: CDR1 WSHSY, CDR2 SAAADI. Trimming took off 7 bases at V and 7 bases at J, with 13 bases between the two ends. The CDR3 extends over 12 amino acids. DNA of the CDR3: TGCGCCAGCAACCAGGGTCCCTGTGGCTACACCTTC. Translated, it gives CASNQGPCGYTF.

The chain is built from TRBV19 and TRBJ1-4, with 7 bases aligning to TRBD1. Germline V gene data show CDR1 as LNHDA and CDR2 as SQIVND (reference sequence). This CDR3 is built from 14 residues. V dropped 7 bases and J dropped 4; count of bases not matched to a gene: 6. As DNA, the CDR3 is TGTGCCAGTACTGAACAGGGGCTTAATGAAAAACTGTTTTTT. Translation: CASTEQGLNEKLFF.

V usage is TRBV9 and J usage is TRBJ1-3; 7 nucleotides line up with TRBD1. The CDR3 totals 16 residues. Trimming removed 2 bases from V and 2 bases from J; junction bases left unmatched: 7. Germline V CDR1 and CDR2: SGDLS, YYNGEE. The CDR3 nucleotides read TGTGCCAGCAGCGTCACAGGGGTTTGGGCTGGAAACACCATATATTTT. This encodes CASSVTGVWAGNTIYF.